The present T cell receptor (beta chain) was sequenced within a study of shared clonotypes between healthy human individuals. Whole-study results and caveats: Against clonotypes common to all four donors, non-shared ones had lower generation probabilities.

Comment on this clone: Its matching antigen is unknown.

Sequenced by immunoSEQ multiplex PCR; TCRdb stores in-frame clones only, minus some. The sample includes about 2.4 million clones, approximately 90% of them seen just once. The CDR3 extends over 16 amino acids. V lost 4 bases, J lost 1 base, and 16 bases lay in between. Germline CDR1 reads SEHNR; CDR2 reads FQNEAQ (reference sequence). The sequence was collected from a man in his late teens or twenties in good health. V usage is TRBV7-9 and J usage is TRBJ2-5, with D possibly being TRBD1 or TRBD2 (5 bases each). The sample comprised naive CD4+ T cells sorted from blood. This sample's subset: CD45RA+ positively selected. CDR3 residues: CASSSGTGTFQETQYF. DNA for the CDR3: TGTGCCAGCAGCTCGGGGACCGGGACGTTCCAAGAGACCCAGTACTTC.